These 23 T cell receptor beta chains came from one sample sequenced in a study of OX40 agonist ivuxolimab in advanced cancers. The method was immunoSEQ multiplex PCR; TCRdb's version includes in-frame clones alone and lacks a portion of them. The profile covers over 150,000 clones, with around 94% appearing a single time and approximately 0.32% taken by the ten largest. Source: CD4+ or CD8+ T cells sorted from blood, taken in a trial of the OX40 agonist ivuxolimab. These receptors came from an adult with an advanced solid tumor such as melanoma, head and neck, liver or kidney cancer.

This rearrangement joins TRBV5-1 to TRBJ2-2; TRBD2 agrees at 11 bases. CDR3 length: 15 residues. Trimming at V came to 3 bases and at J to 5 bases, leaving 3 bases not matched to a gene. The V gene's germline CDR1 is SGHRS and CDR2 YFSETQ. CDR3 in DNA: TGCGCCAGCAGCTCCGGGACTAGCGGTACCGGGGAGCTGTTTTTT. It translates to CASSSGTSGTGELFF.

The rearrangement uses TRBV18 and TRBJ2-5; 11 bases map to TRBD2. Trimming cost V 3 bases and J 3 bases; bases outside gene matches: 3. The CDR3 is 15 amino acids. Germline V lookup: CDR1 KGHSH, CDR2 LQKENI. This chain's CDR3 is CASSPASGGKETQYF. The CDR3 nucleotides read TGTGCCAGCTCACCGGCTAGCGGGGGGAAAGAGACCCAGTACTTC.

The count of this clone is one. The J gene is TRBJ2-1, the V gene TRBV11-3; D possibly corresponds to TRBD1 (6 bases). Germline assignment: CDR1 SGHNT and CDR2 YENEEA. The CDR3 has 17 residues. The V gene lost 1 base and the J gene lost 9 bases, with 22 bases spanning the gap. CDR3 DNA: TGTGCCAGCAGCTTAGGTTATCGGACAGCCATCTCAGGTGAGCAGTTCTTC. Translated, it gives CASSLGYRTAISGEQFF.

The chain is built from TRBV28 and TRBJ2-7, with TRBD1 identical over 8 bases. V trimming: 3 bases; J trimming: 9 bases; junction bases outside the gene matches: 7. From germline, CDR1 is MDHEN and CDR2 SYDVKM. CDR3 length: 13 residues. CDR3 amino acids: CASSFLGQGRQYF. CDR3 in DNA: TGTGCCAGCAGTTTCCTCGGACAGGGCCGGCAGTACTTC.

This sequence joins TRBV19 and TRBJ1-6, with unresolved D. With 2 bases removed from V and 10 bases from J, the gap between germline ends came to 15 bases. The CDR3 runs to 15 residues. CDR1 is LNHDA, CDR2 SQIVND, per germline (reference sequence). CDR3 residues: CASSIWSGGPSPLHF. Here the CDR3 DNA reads TGTGCCAGTAGTATATGGTCCGGAGGGCCCTCACCCCTCCACTTT.

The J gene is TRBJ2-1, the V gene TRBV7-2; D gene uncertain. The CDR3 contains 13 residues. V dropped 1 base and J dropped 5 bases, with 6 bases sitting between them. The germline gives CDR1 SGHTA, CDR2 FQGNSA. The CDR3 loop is CASSLVEDNEQFF. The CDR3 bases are TGTGCCAGCAGCTTAGTAGAGGACAATGAGCAGTTCTTC.

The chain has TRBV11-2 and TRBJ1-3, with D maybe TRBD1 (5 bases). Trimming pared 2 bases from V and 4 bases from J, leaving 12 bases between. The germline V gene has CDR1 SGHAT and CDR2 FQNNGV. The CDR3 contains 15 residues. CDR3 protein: CASSLIRGVGNTIYF. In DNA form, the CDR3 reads TGTGCCAGCAGCTTAATTCGGGGGGTCGGAAACACCATATATTTT.

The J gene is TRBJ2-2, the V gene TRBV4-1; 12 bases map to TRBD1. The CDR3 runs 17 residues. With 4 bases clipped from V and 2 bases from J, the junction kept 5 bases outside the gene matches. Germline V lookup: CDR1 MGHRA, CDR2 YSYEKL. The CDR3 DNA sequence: TGCGCCAGCAGCCCGACCGGGACAGGGGGCAACACCGGGGAGCTGTTTTTT. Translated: CASSPTGTGGNTGELFF.

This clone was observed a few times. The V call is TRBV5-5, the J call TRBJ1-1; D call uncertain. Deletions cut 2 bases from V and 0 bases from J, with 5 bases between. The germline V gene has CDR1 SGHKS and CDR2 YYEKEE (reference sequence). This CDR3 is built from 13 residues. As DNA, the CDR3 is TGTGCCAGCAGCTTACCCCTGAACACTGAAGCTTTCTTT. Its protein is CASSLPLNTEAFF.

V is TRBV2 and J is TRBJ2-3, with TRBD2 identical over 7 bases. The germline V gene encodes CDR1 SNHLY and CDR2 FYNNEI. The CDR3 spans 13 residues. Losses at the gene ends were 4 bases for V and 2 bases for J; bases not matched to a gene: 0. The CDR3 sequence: CASSGDYTDTQYF. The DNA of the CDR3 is TGTGCCAGCAGTGGGGACTACACAGATACGCAGTATTTT.

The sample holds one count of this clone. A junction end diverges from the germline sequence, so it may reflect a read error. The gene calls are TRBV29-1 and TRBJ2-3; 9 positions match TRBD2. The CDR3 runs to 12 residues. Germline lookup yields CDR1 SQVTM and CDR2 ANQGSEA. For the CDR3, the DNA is TGCAGCGTCGGGACTAGCAGAGATACGCAGTATTTT. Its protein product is CSVGTSRDTQYF.

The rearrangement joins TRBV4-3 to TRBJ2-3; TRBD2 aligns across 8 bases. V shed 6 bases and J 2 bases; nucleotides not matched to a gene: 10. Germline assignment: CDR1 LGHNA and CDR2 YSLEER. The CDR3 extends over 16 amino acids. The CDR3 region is CASRPSASGYTDTQYF. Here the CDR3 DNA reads TGCGCCAGCAGACCCTCGGCTAGCGGGTACACAGATACGCAGTATTTT.

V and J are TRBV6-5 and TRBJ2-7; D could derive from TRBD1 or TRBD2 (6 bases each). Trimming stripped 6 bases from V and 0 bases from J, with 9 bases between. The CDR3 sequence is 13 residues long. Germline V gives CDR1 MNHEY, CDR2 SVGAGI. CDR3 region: CASSGGPSYEQYF. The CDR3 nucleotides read TGTGCCAGCAGCGGGGGCCCCTCCTACGAGCAGTACTTC.

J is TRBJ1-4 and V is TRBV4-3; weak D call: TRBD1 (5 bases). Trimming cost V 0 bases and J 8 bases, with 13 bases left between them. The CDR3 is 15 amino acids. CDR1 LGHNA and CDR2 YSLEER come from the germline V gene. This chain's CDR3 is CASSQDLGGSEKLFF. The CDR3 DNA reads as TGCGCCAGCAGCCAAGATCTGGGGGGAAGCGAAAAACTGTTTTTT.

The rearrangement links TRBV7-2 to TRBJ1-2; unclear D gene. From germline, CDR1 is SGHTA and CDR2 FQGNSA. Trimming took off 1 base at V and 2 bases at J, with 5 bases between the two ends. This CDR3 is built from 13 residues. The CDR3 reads CASSLGPNYGYTF. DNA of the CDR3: TGTGCCAGCAGCTTAGGACCGAACTATGGCTACACCTTC.

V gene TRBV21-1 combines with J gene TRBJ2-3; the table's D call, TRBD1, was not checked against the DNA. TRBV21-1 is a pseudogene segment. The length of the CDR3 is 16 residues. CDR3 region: CASSKVDRGHGDTQYF. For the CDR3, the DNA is TGTGCCAGCAGCAAAGTGGACAGGGGGCATGGGGATACGCAGTATTTT.

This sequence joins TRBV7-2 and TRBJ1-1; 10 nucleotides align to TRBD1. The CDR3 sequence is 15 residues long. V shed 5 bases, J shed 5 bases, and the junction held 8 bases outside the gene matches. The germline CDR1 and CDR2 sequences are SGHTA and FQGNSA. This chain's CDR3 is CASSHVGQGDTEAFF. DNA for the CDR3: TGTGCCAGCAGCCACGTAGGACAGGGGGATACTGAAGCTTTCTTT.

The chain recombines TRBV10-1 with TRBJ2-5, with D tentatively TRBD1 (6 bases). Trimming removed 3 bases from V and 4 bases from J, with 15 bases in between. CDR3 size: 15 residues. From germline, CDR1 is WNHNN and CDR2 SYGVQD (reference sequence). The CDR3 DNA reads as TGCGCCAGCAGTGACATCACAGGGAGCCCAGAGACCCAGTACTTC. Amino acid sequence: CASSDITGSPETQYF.

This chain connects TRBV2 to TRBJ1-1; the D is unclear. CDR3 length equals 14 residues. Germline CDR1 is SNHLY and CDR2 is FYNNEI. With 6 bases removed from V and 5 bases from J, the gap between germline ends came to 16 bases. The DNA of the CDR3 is TGTGCCAGCAGGGGAGGGCAGGTCAGGACTGAAGCTTTCTTT. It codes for CASRGGQVRTEAFF.

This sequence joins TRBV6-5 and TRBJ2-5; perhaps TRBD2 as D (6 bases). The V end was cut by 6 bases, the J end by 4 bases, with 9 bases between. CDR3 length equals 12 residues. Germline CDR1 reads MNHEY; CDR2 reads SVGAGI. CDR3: CASSSAGETQYF. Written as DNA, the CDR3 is TGTGCCAGCAGCTCAGCGGGAGAGACCCAGTACTTC.

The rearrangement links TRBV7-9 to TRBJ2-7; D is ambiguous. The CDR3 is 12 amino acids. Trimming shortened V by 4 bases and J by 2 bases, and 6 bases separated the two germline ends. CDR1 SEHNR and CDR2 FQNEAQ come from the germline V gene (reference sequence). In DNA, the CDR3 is TGTGCCAGCAGCTCCGGTGCCTACGAGCAGTACTTC. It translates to CASSSGAYEQYF.

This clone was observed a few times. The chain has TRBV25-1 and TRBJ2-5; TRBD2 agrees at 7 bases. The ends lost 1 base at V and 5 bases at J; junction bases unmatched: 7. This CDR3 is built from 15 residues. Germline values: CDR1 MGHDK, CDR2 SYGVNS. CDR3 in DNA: TGTGCCAGCAGTGAATTAAGGGGAGGGCGGGAGACCCAGTACTTC. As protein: CASSELRGGRETQYF.

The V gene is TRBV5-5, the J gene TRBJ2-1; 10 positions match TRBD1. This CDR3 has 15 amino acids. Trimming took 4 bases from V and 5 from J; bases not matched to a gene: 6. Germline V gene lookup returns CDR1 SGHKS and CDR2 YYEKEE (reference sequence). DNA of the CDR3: TGTGCCAGCAGCACCGGGACAGGGGCGAACAATGAGCAGTTCTTC. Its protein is CASSTGTGANNEQFF.